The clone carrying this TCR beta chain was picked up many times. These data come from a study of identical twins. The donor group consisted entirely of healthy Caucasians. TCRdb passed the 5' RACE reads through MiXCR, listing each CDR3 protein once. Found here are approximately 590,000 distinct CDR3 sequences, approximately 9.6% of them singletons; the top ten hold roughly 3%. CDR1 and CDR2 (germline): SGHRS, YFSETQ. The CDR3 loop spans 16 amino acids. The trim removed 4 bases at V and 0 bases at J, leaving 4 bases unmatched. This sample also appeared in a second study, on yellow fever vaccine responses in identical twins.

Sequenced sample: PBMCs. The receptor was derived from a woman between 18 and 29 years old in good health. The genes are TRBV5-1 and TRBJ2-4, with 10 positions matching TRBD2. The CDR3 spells CASSLAGDIAKNIQYF. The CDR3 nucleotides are TGCGCCAGCAGCCTAGCGGGGGACATAGCCAAAAACATTCAGTACTTC. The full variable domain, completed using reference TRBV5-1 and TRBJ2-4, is KAGVTQTPRYLIKTRGQQVTLSCSPISGHRSVSWYQQTPGQGLQFLFEYFSETQRNKGNFPGRFSGRQFSNSRSEMNVSTLELGDSALYLCASSLAGDIAKNIQYFGAGTRLSVL.